This TCR beta chain is from a study of immune characterization of retroperitoneal liposarcoma. CDR3 length: 17 residues. Germline CDR1 reads MNHNS; CDR2 reads SASEGT. Trimming took 6 bases from V and 2 from J, leaving 21 bases between them. From the PCR reads, TCRdb called clonotypes with MiXCR, one entry per CDR3 protein. Here the sample spans around 10,000 distinct CDR3 sequences, over 20% being singletons. By share, this clonotype ranks as medium-sized (0.01 to 0.1%). The TCR was taken from a female donor with retroperitoneal liposarcoma. The V and J genes are TRBV6-1 and TRBJ2-3, with a tentative D call TRBD2 (6 bases). Source material: blood. CDR3 in DNA: TGTGCCAGCAGAACCGGGACTTCCGAGACTTACACAGATACGCAGTATTTT. Translated, it gives CASRTGTSETYTDTQYF.